The 17 T cell receptor beta chains in this list originate from one sample, sequenced in a study of cytomegalovirus exposure and HLA in healthy donors. A multiplex PCR was run with 60 Vbeta primers and 13 Jbeta primers. Libraries were prepared by immunoSEQ multiplex PCR; TCRdb keeps only in-frame clonotypes and omits some of them. The sample shows some 240,000 clones, around 73% of them seen only once. The sample taken for sequencing was PBMCs. Every receptor here comes from a male donor in good health and CMV-seronegative.

V gene TRBV11-2 combines with J gene TRBJ2-5; TRBD2 matches 7 bases. Trimming took 2 bases from V and 13 from J; bases not matched to a gene: 13. Germline V lookup: CDR1 SGHAT, CDR2 FQNNGV. The CDR3 totals 14 residues. The CDR3 DNA reads as TGTGCCAGCAGCTTAACGGGTGGGGGACTACTCTCGTACTTC. This gives the protein CASSLTGGGLLSYF.

This chain uses TRBV5-1 with TRBJ1-3; D call uncertain. V lost 3 bases and J lost 0, with 16 bases in between. The CDR3 totals 17 residues. CDR1 and CDR2 (germline): SGHRS, YFSETQ. The CDR3 loop reads CASSSRRAGLSGNTIYF. DNA of the CDR3: TGCGCCAGCAGCTCACGCCGGGCGGGCCTCTCTGGAAACACCATATATTTT. The entire variable domain, with the rest obtained from reference TRBV5-1 and TRBJ1-3, is as follows: KAGVTQTPRYLIKTRGQQVTLSCSPISGHRSVSWYQQTPGQGLQFLFEYFSETQRNKGNFPGRFSGRQFSNSRSEMNVSTLELGDSALYLCASSSRRAGLSGNTIYFGEGSWLTVV.

The rearrangement uses TRBV19 and TRBJ1-2, with 11 positions matching TRBD1. Germline assignment: CDR1 LNHDA and CDR2 SQIVND (reference sequence). The CDR3 sequence is 15 residues long. Trimming removed 3 bases from V and 3 bases from J; junction bases left unmatched: 3. CDR3 protein: CASSIGTGGDYGYTF. The CDR3 DNA reads as TGTGCCAGTAGTATCGGGACAGGGGGGGACTATGGCTACACCTTC.

The chain has TRBV14 and TRBJ2-3; 11 bases are a match to TRBD2. This CDR3 has 16 amino acids. Germline-derived CDR1 and CDR2 are SGHDN and FVKESK. Trimming at V came to 5 bases and at J to 2 bases, leaving 6 bases not matched to a gene. CDR3 amino acids: CASSSPGLAATDTQYF. The DNA for the CDR3 is TGTGCCAGCAGCTCTCCGGGACTAGCGGCCACAGATACGCAGTATTTT.

This rearrangement joins TRBV7-9 to TRBJ2-1; 8 nucleotides line up with TRBD2. Germline V lookup: CDR1 SEHNR, CDR2 FQNEAQ (reference sequence). The CDR3 is made up of 17 amino acids. V trimming: 6 bases; J trimming: 7 bases; junction bases outside the gene matches: 17. DNA for the CDR3: TGTGCCAGCAGGGGGAAGGTACGGGAGGGCCTACTTAATGAGCAGTTCTTC. It translates to CASRGKVREGLLNEQFF.

This clone was seen a handful of times. The chain employs TRBV6-6 and TRBJ2-2; D ambiguous. The CDR3 loop spans 13 amino acids. Germline CDR1 and CDR2: MNHNY and SVGAGI (reference sequence). Trimming stripped 4 bases from V and 3 bases from J, with 6 bases between. CDR3 bases: TGTGCCAGCAGTTGGAGTTACACCGGGGAGCTGTTTTTT. It codes for CASSWSYTGELFF.

To note about this clone: Other DNA sequences in the same sample also yield this CDR3. The V and J genes are TRBV19 and TRBJ2-6; possible D gene TRBD2, 7 bases. Trimming took 5 bases from V and 2 from J, leaving 13 bases between them. This CDR3 spans 16 amino acids. Per germline, CDR1 LNHDA and CDR2 SQIVND (reference sequence). The CDR3 region is CASSSGGAAGANVLTF. CDR3 nucleotides: TGTGCCAGTAGTTCTGGGGGGGCGGCTGGGGCCAACGTCCTGACTTTC.

V is TRBV2 and J is TRBJ1-5; tentative D call: TRBD1 (6 bases). This CDR3 has 14 residues. CDR1 SNHLY and CDR2 FYNNEI come from the germline V gene. V lost 3 bases to trimming and J lost 1 base, with 7 bases between them. The CDR3 loop is CASSDQGSNQPQHF. The CDR3 nucleotides are TGTGCCAGCAGTGATCAGGGGAGCAATCAGCCCCAGCATTTT.

The chain couples TRBV6-1 to TRBJ1-4; D not certain. The V gene lost 0 bases and the J gene lost 8 bases, with 16 bases spanning the gap. Germline V gene lookup returns CDR1 MNHNS and CDR2 SASEGT. The CDR3 sequence is 16 residues long. The CDR3 region has the DNA TGTGCCAGCAGTGAAGCGCGGGGAACCAGAGGGGAAAAACTGTTTTTT. Protein: CASSEARGTRGEKLFF.

The chain combines TRBV7-6 with TRBJ2-5; 10 nucleotides match TRBD2. Germline V gene sequence: CDR1 SGHVS, CDR2 FNYEAQ. This CDR3 region has 13 residues. The CDR3 loop reads CASSSGRAETQYF. As DNA, the CDR3 is TGTGCTAGCTCTAGCGGGAGAGCAGAGACCCAGTACTTC.

This chain links TRBV7-9 with TRBJ2-1; TRBD2 matches 8 bases. Per germline, CDR1 SEHNR and CDR2 FQNEAQ (reference sequence). V lost 10 bases, J lost 2 bases, and 10 bases stayed unmatched. The CDR3 extends over 15 amino acids. The chain's CDR3 is CAIQAAGGPYNEQFF. CDR3 nucleotide sequence: TGTGCCATCCAAGCCGCGGGGGGCCCCTACAATGAGCAGTTCTTC.

This clone was found a few times. This chain uses TRBV28 with TRBJ1-5, with TRBD1 as a possible D gene (6 bases). Trimming cost V 2 bases and J 6 bases, with 14 bases left between them. Germline V gives CDR1 MDHEN, CDR2 SYDVKM. This CDR3 is 15 amino acids long. CDR3 in amino acids: CASSLRTEGGQPQHF. CDR3 DNA: TGTGCCAGCAGTTTAAGGACAGAAGGAGGTCAGCCCCAGCATTTT.

DNA of the CDR3: TGTGCCAGCAGCTCTTCCGGGACAGGAAACATTCAGTACTTC. Amino acids: CASSSSGTGNIQYF. This chain links TRBV5-4 with TRBJ2-4; 8 bases are shared with TRBD1. The CDR3 covers 14 residues. Germline V lookup: CDR1 SGHNT, CDR2 YYREEE (reference sequence). V shed 3 bases and J 6 bases; nucleotides not matched to a gene: 5.

The V and J genes are TRBV11-3 and TRBJ1-5, with D maybe TRBD1 (5 bases). The germline gives CDR1 SGHNT, CDR2 YENEEA. The germline V and J ends were trimmed by 1 base and 2 bases, with 24 bases remaining between them. The CDR3 runs 20 residues. In DNA form, the CDR3 reads TGTGCCAGCAGCTTAGGGCGCTGGGGCTTAAGGGTTGGTGGCAATCAGCCCCAGCATTTT. Its protein is CASSLGRWGLRVGGNQPQHF.

The J gene is TRBJ2-2, the V gene TRBV7-3; D unclear. Germline lookup yields CDR1 SGHTA and CDR2 FQGTGA. The CDR3 spans 12 residues. Trimming took 5 bases from V and 7 from J, leaving 8 bases between them. The CDR3 is CASSPRVGELFF. The CDR3 DNA sequence: TGTGCCAGCAGCCCTCGAGTCGGGGAGCTGTTTTTT.

V gene TRBV5-4 combines with J gene TRBJ1-1, with 9 nucleotides matching TRBD1. Germline loops: CDR1 SGHNT, CDR2 YYREEE (reference sequence). V was pared by 0 bases and J by 8 bases, with 2 bases of the junction left unmatched. The CDR3 runs 13 residues. CDR3 DNA sequence: TGTGCCAGCAGCTTGGACGGACAGGGGGAAGCTTTCTTT. This sequence encodes CASSLDGQGEAFF.

The CDR3 DNA reads TGTGCCAGCAGCGAACAGCCTCACTCTGGGGCCAACGTCCTGACTTTC. Translating gives CASSEQPHSGANVLTF. The rearrangement uses TRBV9 and TRBJ2-6; no clear D gene. This CDR3 spans 16 amino acids. Germline CDR1 SGDLS, CDR2 YYNGEE. The V end was cut by 3 bases, the J end by 0 bases, with 10 bases between.